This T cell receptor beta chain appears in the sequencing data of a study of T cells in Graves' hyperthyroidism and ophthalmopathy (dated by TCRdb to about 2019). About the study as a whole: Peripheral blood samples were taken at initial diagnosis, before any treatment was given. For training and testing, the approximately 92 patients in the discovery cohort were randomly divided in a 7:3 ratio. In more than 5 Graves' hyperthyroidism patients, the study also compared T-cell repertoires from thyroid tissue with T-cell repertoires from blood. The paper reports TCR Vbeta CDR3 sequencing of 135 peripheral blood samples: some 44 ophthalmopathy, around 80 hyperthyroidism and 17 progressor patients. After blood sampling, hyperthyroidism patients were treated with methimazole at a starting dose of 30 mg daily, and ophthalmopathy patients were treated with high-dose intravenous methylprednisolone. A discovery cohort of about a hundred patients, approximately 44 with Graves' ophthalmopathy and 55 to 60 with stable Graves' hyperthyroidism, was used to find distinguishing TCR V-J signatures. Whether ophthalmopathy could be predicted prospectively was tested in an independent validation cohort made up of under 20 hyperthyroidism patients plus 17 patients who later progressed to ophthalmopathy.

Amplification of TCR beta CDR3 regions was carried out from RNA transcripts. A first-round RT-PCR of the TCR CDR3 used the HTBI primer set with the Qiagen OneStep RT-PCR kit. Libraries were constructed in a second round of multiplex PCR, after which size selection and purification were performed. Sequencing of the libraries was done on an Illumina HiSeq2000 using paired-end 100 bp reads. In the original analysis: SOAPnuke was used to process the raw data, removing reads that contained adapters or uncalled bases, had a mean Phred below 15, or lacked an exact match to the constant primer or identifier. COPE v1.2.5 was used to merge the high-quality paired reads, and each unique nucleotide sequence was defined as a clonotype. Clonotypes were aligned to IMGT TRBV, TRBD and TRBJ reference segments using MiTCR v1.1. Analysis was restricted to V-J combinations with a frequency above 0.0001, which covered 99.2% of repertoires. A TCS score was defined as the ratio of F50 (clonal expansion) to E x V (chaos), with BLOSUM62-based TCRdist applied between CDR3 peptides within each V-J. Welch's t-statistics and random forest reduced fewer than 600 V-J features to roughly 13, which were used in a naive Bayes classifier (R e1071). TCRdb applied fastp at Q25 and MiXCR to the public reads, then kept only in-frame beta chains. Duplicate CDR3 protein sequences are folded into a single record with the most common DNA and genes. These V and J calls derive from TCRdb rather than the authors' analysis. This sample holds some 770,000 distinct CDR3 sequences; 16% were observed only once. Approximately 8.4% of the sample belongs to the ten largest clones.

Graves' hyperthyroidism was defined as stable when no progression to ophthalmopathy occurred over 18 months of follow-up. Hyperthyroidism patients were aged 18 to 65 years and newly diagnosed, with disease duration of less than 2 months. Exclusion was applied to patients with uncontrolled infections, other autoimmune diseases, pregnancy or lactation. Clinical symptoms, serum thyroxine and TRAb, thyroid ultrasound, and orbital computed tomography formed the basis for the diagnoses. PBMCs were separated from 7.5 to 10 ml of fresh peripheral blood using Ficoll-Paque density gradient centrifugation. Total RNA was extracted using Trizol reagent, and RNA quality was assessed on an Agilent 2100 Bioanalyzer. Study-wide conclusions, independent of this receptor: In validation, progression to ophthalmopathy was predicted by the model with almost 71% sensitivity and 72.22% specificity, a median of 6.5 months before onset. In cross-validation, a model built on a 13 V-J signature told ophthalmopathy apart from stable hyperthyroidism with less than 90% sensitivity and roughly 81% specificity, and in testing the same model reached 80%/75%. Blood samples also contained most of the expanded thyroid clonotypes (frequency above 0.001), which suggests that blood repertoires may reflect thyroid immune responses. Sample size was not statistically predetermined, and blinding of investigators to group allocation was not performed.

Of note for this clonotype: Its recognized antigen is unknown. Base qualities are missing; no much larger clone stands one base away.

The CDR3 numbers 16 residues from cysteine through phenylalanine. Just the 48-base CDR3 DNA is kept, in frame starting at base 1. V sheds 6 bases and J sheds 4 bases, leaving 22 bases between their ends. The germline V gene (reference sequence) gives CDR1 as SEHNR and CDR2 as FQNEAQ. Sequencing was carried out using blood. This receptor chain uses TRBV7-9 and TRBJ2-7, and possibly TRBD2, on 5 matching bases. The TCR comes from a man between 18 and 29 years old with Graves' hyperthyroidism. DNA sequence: TGTGCCAGCAGTCGATACGGGGTCGCGGACCGGTACGAGCAGTACTTC. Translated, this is CASSRYGVADRYEQYF.